This TCR beta chain was recorded in a study of blood T cells in healthy people across ages. Study findings and constraints: Naive and antigen-experienced cells could not be conclusively compared, given unsorted PBMCs.

A second PCR of roughly 7 to 11 cycles used a sample-barcoded 5' primer and a J-beta primer mix. One entry per CDR3 protein, called by TCRdb with MiXCR from the 5' RACE reads. Here the sample spans some 850,000 distinct CDR3 sequences, roughly 24% being singletons. The sample holds a few counts of this clonotype. What it binds is unknown. This sample was shared with a second study, whose subject was T cells of mothers and their children. Per that study: Versus unrelated pairs, overlap was slightly higher in related mother-child pairs, without reaching significance.

The receptor comes from a boy aged 5 to 17 in good health. Sequencing was performed on blood.

The CDR3 here is CASRFRDRATEAFF. The CDR3 bases are TGTGCCAGCAGATTCCGGGACAGGGCCACTGAAGCTTTCTTT. The V and J genes are TRBV6-2 or TRBV6-3 and TRBJ1-1; 9 nucleotides match TRBD1. Germline values: CDR1 MNHEY, CDR2 SVGEGT. Losses at the gene ends were 6 bases for V and 4 bases for J; bases not matched to a gene: 6. The CDR3 totals 14 residues.